The source of this T cell receptor (beta chain) is a study of response to subunit inactivated influenza vaccine. Whole-study results and caveats: Authors suggested seasonal influenza vaccinations each recruit few new T cells.

TCRdb reprocessed the RT-PCR reads with MiXCR, giving one entry per CDR3 protein. The data show roughly 520,000 distinct CDR3 sequences, roughly 27% seen once. Trimming shortened V by 5 bases and J by 4 bases, and 21 bases separated the two germline ends. Germline V gene sequence: CDR1 SGHTA, CDR2 FQGNSA. This CDR3 comprises 16 residues. In the case of this clonotype: What it binds is unknown.

The V and J genes are TRBV7-2 and TRBJ2-7; the D gene is possibly TRBD2 (7 bases). This clonotype was sampled from a man aged 50 to 59 who received an inactivated influenza vaccine. Sequences were derived from CD4+ T cells sorted from PBMCs, sampled more than 4 days after vaccination. For the CDR3, the DNA is TGTGCCAGCAGCCCGCAAGGAGGGGGGGGGTTTTACGAGCAGTACTTC. Its protein product is CASSPQGGGGFYEQYF.